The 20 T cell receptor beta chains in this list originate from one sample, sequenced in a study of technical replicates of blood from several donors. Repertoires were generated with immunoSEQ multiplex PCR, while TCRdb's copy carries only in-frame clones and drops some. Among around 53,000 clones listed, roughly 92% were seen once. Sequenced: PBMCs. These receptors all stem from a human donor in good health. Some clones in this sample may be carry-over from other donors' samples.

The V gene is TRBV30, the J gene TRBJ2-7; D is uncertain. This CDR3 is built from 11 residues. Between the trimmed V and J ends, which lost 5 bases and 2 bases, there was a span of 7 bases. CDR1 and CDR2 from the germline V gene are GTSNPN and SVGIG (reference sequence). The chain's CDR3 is CAWGTAYEQYF. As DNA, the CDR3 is TGTGCCTGGGGCACCGCCTACGAGCAGTACTTC.

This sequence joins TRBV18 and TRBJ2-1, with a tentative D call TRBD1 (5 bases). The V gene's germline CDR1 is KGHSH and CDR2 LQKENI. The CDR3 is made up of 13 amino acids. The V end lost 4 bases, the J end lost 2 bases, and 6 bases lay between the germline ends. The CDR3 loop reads CASSQGPYNEQFF. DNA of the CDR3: TGTGCCAGCTCACAGGGGCCCTACAATGAGCAGTTCTTC.

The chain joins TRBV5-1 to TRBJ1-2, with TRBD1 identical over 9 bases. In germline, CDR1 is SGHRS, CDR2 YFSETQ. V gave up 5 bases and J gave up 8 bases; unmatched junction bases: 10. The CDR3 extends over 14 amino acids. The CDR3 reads CASSAGDRAGGYTF. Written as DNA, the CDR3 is TGCGCCAGCAGTGCTGGGGACAGGGCTGGCGGCTACACCTTC.

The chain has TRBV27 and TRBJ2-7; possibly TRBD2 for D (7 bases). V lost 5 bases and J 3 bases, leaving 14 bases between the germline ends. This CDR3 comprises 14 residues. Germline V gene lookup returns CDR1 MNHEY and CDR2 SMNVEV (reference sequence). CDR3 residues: CASSRERGHYEQYF. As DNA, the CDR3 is TGTGCCAGCAGTCGAGAGCGGGGACACTACGAGCAGTACTTC.

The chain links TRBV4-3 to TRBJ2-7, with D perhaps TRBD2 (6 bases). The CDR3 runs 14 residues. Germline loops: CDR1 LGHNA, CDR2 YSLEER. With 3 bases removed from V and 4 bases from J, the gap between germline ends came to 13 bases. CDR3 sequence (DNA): TGCGCCAGCAGCCAGGCCGGAGGGGCATACGAGCAGTACTTC. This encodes CASSQAGGAYEQYF.

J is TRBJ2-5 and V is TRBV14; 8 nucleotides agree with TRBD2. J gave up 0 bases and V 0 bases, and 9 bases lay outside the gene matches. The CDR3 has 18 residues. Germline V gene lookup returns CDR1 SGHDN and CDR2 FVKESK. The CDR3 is CASSQDLRLAGYQETQYF. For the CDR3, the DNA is TGTGCCAGCAGCCAAGATCTCCGCCTAGCGGGCTACCAAGAGACCCAGTACTTC. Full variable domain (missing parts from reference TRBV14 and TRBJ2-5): EAGVTQFPSHSVIEKGQTVTLRCDPISGHDNLYWYRRVMGKEIKFLLHFVKESKQDESGMPNNRFLAERTGGTYSTLKVQPAELEDSGVYFCASSQDLRLAGYQETQYFGPGTRLLVL.

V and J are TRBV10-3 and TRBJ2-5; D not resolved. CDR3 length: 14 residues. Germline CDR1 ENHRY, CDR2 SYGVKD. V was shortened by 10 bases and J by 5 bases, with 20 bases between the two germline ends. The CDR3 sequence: CATTTVSSGETQYF. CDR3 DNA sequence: TGTGCCACCACAACAGTTTCTTCTGGGGAGACCCAGTACTTC.

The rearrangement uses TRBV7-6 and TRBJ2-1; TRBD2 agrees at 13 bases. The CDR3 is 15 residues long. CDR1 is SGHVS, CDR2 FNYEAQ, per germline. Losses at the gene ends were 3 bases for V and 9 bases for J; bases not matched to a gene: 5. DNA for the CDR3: TGTGCCAGCAGCTTTACTAGCGGGGGGGCGGGTGAGCAGTTCTTC. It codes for CASSFTSGGAGEQFF.

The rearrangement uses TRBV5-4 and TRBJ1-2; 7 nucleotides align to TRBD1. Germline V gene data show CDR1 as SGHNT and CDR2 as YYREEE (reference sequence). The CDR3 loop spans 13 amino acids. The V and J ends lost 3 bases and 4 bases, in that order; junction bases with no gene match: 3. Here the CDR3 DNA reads TGTGCCAGCAGCTCAAGACAGGGCTATGGCTACACCTTC. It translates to CASSSRQGYGYTF. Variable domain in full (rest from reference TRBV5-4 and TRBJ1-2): ETGVTQSPTHLIKTRGQQVTLRCSSQSGHNTVSWYQQALGQGPQFIFQYYREEENGRGNFPPRFSGLQFPNYSSELNVNALELDDSALYLCASSSRQGYGYTFGSGTRLTVV.

The DNA for the CDR3 is TGTGCCAGCAGTCGACCCGACAGGGCGAACACTGAAGCTTTCTTT. Protein: CASSRPDRANTEAFF. The V and J genes are TRBV9 and TRBJ1-1, with 7 bases aligning to TRBD1. V was pared by 5 bases and J by 1 base, with 8 bases of the junction left unmatched. CDR3 length: 15 residues. Germline-derived CDR1 and CDR2 are SGDLS and YYNGEE.

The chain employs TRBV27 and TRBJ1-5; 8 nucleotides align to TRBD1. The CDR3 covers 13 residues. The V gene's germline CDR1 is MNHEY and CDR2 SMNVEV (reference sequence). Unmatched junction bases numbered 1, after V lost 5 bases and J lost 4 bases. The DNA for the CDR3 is TGTGCCAGCAGTAGACAGGGGAATCAGCCCCAGCATTTT. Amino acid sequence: CASSRQGNQPQHF.

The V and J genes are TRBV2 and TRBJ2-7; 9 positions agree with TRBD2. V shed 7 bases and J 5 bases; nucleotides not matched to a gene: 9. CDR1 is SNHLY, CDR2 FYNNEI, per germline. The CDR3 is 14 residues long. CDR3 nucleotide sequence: TGTGCCAGCACCCAGAGCGGGGGGAGGAACGAGCAGTACTTC. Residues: CASTQSGGRNEQYF.

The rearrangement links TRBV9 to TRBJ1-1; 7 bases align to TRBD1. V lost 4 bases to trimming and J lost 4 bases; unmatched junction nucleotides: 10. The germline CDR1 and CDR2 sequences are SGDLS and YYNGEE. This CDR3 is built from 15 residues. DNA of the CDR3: TGTGCCAGCAGCCCGAGTCAGGGGGTGGGCACTGAAGCTTTCTTT. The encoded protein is CASSPSQGVGTEAFF. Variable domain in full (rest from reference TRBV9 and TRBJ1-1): DSGVTQTPKHLITATGQRVTLRCSPRSGDLSVYWYQQSLDQGLQFLIQYYNGEERAKGNILERFSAQQFPDLHSELNLSSLELGDSALYFCASSPSQGVGTEAFFGQGTRLTVV.

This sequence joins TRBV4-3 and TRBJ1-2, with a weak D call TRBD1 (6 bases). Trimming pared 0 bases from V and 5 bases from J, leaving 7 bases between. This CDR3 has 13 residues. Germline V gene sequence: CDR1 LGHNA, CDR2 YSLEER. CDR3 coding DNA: TGCGCCAGCAGCCAAGAGCAGGGGTATGGCTACACCTTC. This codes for CASSQEQGYGYTF.

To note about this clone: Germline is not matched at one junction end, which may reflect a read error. The DNA for the CDR3 is TGCGCCAGCAGCTTACACCGGGACTATGTCTTC. Its translation is CASSLHRDYVF. The chain joins TRBV5-1 to TRBJ2-1; 7 bases line up with TRBD2. This CDR3 is built from 11 residues. Germline values: CDR1 SGHRS, CDR2 YFSETQ.

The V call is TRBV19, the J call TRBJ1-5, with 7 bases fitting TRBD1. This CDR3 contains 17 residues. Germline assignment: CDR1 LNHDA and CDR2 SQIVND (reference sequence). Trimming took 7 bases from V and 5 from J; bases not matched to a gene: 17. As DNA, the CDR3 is TGTGCCAGTATCCCGAGGATTACCGGGACAGCATATCAGCCCCAGCATTTT. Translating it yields CASIPRITGTAYQPQHF.

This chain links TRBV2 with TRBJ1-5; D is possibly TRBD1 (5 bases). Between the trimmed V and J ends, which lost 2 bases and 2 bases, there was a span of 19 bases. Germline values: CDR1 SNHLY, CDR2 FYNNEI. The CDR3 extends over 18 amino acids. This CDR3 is CASSERAGGLGGNQPQHF. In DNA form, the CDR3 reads TGTGCCAGCAGTGAAAGGGCCGGAGGGCTGGGGGGCAATCAGCCCCAGCATTTT.

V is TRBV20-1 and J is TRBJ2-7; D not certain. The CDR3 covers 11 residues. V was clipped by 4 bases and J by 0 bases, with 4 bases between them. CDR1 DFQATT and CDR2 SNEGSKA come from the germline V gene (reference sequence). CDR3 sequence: CSATSSYEQYF. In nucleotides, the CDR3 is TGCAGTGCTACGAGCTCCTACGAGCAGTACTTC.

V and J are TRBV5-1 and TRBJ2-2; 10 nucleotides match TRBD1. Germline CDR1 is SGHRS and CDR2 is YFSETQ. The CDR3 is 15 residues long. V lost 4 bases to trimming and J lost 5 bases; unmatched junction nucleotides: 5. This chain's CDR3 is CASSRGQGITGELFF. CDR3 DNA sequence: TGCGCCAGCAGCAGGGGACAGGGGATAACCGGGGAGCTGTTTTTT.

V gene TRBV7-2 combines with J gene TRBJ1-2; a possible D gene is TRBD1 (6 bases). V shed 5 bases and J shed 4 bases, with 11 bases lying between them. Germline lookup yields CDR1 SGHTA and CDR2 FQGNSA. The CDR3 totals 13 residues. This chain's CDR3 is CASSLDRAYGYTF. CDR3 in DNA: TGTGCCAGCAGCCTGGACAGAGCCTATGGCTACACCTTC.